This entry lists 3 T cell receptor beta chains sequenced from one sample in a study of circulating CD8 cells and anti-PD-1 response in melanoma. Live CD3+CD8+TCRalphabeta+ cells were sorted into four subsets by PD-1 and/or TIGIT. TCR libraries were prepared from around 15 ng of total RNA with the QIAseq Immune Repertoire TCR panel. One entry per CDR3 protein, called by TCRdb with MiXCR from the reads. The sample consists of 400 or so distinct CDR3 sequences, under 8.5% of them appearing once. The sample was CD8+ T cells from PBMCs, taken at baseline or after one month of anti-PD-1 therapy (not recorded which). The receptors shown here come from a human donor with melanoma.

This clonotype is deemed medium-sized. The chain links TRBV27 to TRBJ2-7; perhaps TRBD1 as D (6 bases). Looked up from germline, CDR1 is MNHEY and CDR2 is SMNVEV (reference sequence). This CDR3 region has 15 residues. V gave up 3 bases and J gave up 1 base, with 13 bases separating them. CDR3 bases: TGTGCCAGCAGTTTTCGGAAAGGGGGATCCTACGAGCAGTACTTC. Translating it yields CASSFRKGGSYEQYF.

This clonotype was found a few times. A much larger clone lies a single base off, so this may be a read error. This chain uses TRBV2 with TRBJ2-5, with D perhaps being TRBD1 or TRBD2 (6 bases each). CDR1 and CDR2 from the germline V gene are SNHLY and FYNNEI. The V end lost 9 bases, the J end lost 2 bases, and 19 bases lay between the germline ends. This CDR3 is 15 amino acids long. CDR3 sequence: CARRVNRDFQETQYF. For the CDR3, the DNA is TGTGCCAGGAGGGTCAACAGGGACTTTCAAGAGACCCAGTACTTC.

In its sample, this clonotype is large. Here the CDR3 DNA reads TGTGCCAGCAGTTTAGGTCTGGGGAGTCGTGTCCACGAGCAGTACTTC. Amino acid sequence: CASSLGLGSRVHEQYF. The V call is TRBV12-3 or TRBV12-4, the J call TRBJ2-7, with a possible D match to TRBD2 (5 bases). The CDR3 has 16 residues. Trimming took off 1 base at V and 5 bases at J, with 18 bases between the two ends.